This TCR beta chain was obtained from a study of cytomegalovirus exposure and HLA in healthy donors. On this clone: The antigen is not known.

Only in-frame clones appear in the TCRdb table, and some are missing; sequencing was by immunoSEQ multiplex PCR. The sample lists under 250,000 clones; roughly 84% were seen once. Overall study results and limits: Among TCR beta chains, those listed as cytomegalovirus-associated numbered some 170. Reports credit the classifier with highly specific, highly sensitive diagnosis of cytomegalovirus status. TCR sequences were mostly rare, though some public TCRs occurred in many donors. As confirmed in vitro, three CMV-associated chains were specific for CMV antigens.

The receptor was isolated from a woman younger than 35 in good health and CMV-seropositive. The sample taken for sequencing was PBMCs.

The CDR3 nucleotides are TGTGCCAGCAGTCCCGGGACAGGGCTAACTGAAGCTTTCTTT. It codes for CASSPGTGLTEAFF. The J gene is TRBJ1-1, the V gene TRBV27; 9 bases align to TRBD1. Germline trimming cut 5 bases from V and 5 bases from J; bases unmatched to any gene: 6. The CDR3 runs to 14 residues. In germline, CDR1 is MNHEY, CDR2 SMNVEV (reference sequence).